This entry lists 26 T cell receptor beta chains sequenced from one sample in a study of blood T cells in healthy people across ages. Through a sample-barcoded 5' primer and a J-beta primer mix, a second PCR was run for roughly 6 to 11 cycles. TCRdb reprocessed the 5' RACE reads with MiXCR, giving one entry per CDR3 protein. The sample carries fewer than 2,000,000 distinct CDR3 sequences, roughly 43% recorded once. Material for sequencing was blood. The source is a human donor in good health.

This clonotype was seen only a few times. V gene TRBV4-3 combines with J gene TRBJ1-2; 7 bases are a match to TRBD1. Germline trimming cut 0 bases from V and 7 bases from J; bases unmatched to any gene: 8. Germline CDR1 and CDR2: LGHNA and YSLEER. CDR3 size: 15 residues. This CDR3 is CASSQDPQGGSGYTF. CDR3 DNA sequence: TGCGCCAGCAGCCAAGATCCCCAGGGGGGGAGTGGCTACACCTTC.

This clonotype has only a few counts. The chain recombines TRBV4-1 with TRBJ1-1; D is possibly TRBD1 (6 bases). V lost 4 bases and J 7 bases, leaving 25 bases between the germline ends. Germline-derived CDR1 and CDR2 are MGHRA and YSYEKL. This CDR3 has 17 amino acids. CDR3 region: CASSLRGGRAVVNEAFF. The CDR3 DNA sequence: TGCGCCAGCAGCCTAAGGGGGGGCAGGGCGGTCGTTAATGAAGCTTTCTTT.

The genes are TRBV6-2 or TRBV6-3 and TRBJ2-3; 10 bases match TRBD2. V gave up 7 bases and J gave up 4 bases; unmatched junction bases: 5. Germline V gene lookup returns CDR1 MNHEY and CDR2 SVGEGT. CDR3 length: 14 amino acids. As DNA, the CDR3 is TGTGCCAGCAAAGAAGCGGGGGGGTCAGATACGCAGTATTTT. Its translation: CASKEAGGSDTQYF.

The V and J genes are TRBV28 and TRBJ1-1; 9 nucleotides line up with TRBD1. The CDR3 length is 15 residues. V lost 4 bases and J lost 3; bases outside the gene matches: 6. Germline V gives CDR1 MDHEN, CDR2 SYDVKM. The CDR3 region has the DNA TGTGCCAGCAGTTCCGGGACAGGGTGGGACACTGAAGCTTTCTTT. The encoded protein is CASSSGTGWDTEAFF. Supplemented by reference TRBV28 and TRBJ1-1, the full variable domain reads DVKVTQSSRYLVKRTGEKVFLECVQDMDHENMFWYRQDPGLGLRLIYFSYDVKMKEKGDIPEGYSVSREKKERFSLILESASTNQTSMYLCASSSGTGWDTEAFFGQGTRLTVV.

The V call is TRBV2, the J call TRBJ1-2; D not certain. This CDR3 contains 14 residues. Deletions cut 4 bases from V and 0 bases from J, with 9 bases between. CDR1 and CDR2 from the germline V gene are SNHLY and FYNNEI. The CDR3 nucleotides are TGTGCCAGCAGTGCCCAGTTAGCTAACTATGGCTACACCTTC. Amino acids: CASSAQLANYGYTF. The full variable domain, rest sourced from reference TRBV2 and TRBJ1-2, is EPEVTQTPSHQVTQMGQEVILRCVPISNHLYFYWYRQILGQKVEFLVSFYNNEISEKSEIFDDQFSVERPDGSNFTLKIRSTKLEDSAMYFCASSAQLANYGYTFGSGTRLTVV.

As regards this clonotype: A much larger clone differs from this one at a single base, so this may be a read error. CDR3 nucleotides: TGCAGCGTTGGGGGACAGATCACAGATACGCAGTATTTT. As protein: CSVGGQITDTQYF. The chain combines TRBV29-1 with TRBJ2-3; 7 bases agree with TRBD1. The germline V gene has CDR1 SQVTM and CDR2 ANQGSEA. This CDR3 has 13 amino acids. V was pared by 4 bases and J by 2 bases, with 3 bases of the junction left unmatched.

In this sample, this clonotype turned up a few times. J is TRBJ1-2 and V is TRBV29-1; a possible D gene is TRBD1 (5 bases). The V and J ends lost 3 bases and 7 bases respectively, with 12 bases between them. Per germline, CDR1 SQVTM and CDR2 ANQGSEA. The CDR3 extends over 12 amino acids. CDR3 sequence (DNA): TGCAGCGTTGAGGGACGTACGGTTGGCTACACCTTC. This encodes CSVEGRTVGYTF.

The rearrangement joins TRBV12-3 or TRBV12-4 to TRBJ1-6; no reliable D call. This CDR3 is built from 13 residues. The ends were cut back, 3 bases at V and 9 bases at J, with 9 bases in the middle. CDR3 sequence reads: CASSFWGSSPLHF. The CDR3 nucleotides are TGTGCCAGCAGTTTCTGGGGATCTTCACCCCTCCACTTT.

The CDR3: CASNNGLAKNIQYF. The CDR3 DNA reads TGTGCCAGTAATAACGGACTAGCCAAAAACATTCAGTACTTC. The chain joins TRBV19 to TRBJ2-4, with D possibly matching TRBD2 (5 bases). CDR1 is LNHDA and CDR2 is SQIVND in the germline V gene (reference sequence). The CDR3 runs 14 residues. The V end was cut by 7 bases, the J end by 0 bases, with 10 bases between.

This clonotype has more than one count but fewer than ten. J is TRBJ1-1 and V is TRBV12-3 or TRBV12-4, with D possibly TRBD1 on 5 matching bases. V lost 6 bases to trimming and J lost 4 bases, with 12 bases between them. The CDR3 is made up of 13 amino acids. The DNA of the CDR3 is TGTGCCAGCAGAGGGACGTTGGCCACTGAAGCTTTCTTT. Residues: CASRGTLATEAFF.

This clonotype came up a few times. The V call is TRBV7-3, the J call TRBJ2-3, with D possibly matching TRBD2 (5 bases). The CDR3 runs to 14 residues. Per the germline V gene, CDR1 is SGHTA and CDR2 is FQGTGA. The V gene lost 5 bases and the J gene lost 0 bases, with 9 bases spanning the gap. Here the CDR3 reads CASSRAASTDTQYF. The CDR3 DNA is TGTGCCAGCAGCAGAGCGGCAAGCACAGATACGCAGTATTTT.

The genes are TRBV20-1 and TRBJ2-1; tentatively, D is TRBD2 (7 bases). This CDR3 spans 12 amino acids. V shed 6 bases and J shed 12 bases, with 18 bases lying between them. CDR1 is DFQATT and CDR2 is SNEGSKA in the germline V gene (reference sequence). The CDR3 region has the DNA TGCAGTGCGGACGCGGGGGCCCGCGGGCAGTTCTTC. It codes for CSADAGARGQFF.

This sequence joins TRBV7-9 and TRBJ2-1; TRBD1 matches at 11 bases. The CDR3 spans 14 residues. Germline CDR1 is SEHNR and CDR2 is FQNEAQ (reference sequence). Trimming cost V 6 bases and J 7 bases; bases outside gene matches: 5. In nucleotides, the CDR3 is TGTGCCAGCAGGCGGGACAGGGGGATAAATGAGCAGTTCTTC. Translating gives CASRRDRGINEQFF.

The genes are TRBV14 and TRBJ1-1; the D is unclear. V was trimmed by 1 base and J by 3 bases, leaving 12 bases between them. The CDR3 covers 15 residues. Germline V gene data show CDR1 as SGHDN and CDR2 as FVKESK. The CDR3 sequence is CASSQGNAAYTEAFF. CDR3 sequence (DNA): TGTGCCAGCAGCCAAGGGAACGCAGCTTACACTGAAGCTTTCTTT.

This clonotype came up a few times. The chain carries TRBV20-1 and TRBJ2-2, with D possibly called TRBD1 or TRBD2 (5 bases each). Trimming left V 5 bases short and J 1 base short, with 11 bases between. Germline-derived CDR1 and CDR2 are DFQATT and SNEGSKA (reference sequence). This CDR3 is 14 amino acids long. DNA of the CDR3: TGCAGTGCTCTAAGGGACGGGAACACCGGGGAGCTGTTTTTT. This translates into CSALRDGNTGELFF.

This clonotype was picked up one time. This sequence joins TRBV20-1 and TRBJ2-1; 9 bases agree with TRBD1. Germline CDR1 is DFQATT and CDR2 is SNEGSKA (reference sequence). CDR3 length equals 18 residues. V lost 3 bases and J lost 0; bases outside the gene matches: 12. CDR3 nucleotide sequence: TGCAGTGCTAGGGTGGGACAGGGTTCCCATAGCTCCTACAATGAGCAGTTCTTC. This codes for CSARVGQGSHSSYNEQFF.

This clonotype was found a few times. The gene calls are TRBV20-1 and TRBJ2-1; no definite D call. Germline CDR1 and CDR2: DFQATT and SNEGSKA (reference sequence). V gave up 4 bases and J gave up 4 bases, with 5 bases separating them. This CDR3 contains 11 residues. In nucleotides, the CDR3 is TGCAGTGCTATTGTGTACAATGAGCAGTTCTTC. Translated, it gives CSAIVYNEQFF.

This clonotype was seen a few times. The chain is built from TRBV29-1 and TRBJ2-1, with TRBD2 identical over 10 bases. The CDR3 has 13 residues. Germline loops: CDR1 SQVTM, CDR2 ANQGSEA. J was trimmed by 10 bases and V by 5 bases; bases with no gene match: 8. CDR3 amino acids: CSVTYSSGGEQFF. The CDR3 nucleotides read TGCAGCGTTACCTATTCTAGCGGGGGCGAGCAGTTCTTC.

This clonotype turned up a few times. The chain carries TRBV7-3 and TRBJ2-1; D might be TRBD1 or TRBD2, each matching 6 bases. Looked up from germline, CDR1 is SGHTA and CDR2 is FQGTGA. Trimming stripped 3 bases from V and 9 bases from J, with 15 bases between. The CDR3 consists of 14 residues. The CDR3 loop reads CASSFIGGGGEQFF. The CDR3 coding sequence is TGTGCCAGCAGCTTTATAGGGGGAGGAGGTGAGCAGTTCTTC.

This clonotype has only a few counts. This chain joins TRBV6-2 or TRBV6-3 and TRBJ2-7; no clear D. V was trimmed by 2 bases and J by 0 bases, leaving 8 bases between them. The CDR3 consists of 14 residues. From germline, CDR1 is MNHEY and CDR2 SVGEGT. The CDR3 nucleotides read TGTGCCAGCAGTTACCGGCAGATCTCCTACGAGCAGTACTTC. Translating gives CASSYRQISYEQYF.

CDR3 nucleotides: TGCGCCAGCAGCTTGATGAAGCTAGGGGTCCAAGAGACCCAGTACTTC. Its translation is CASSLMKLGVQETQYF. The chain joins TRBV5-1 to TRBJ2-5, with a possible D match to TRBD1 (5 bases). Germline CDR1 reads SGHRS; CDR2 reads YFSETQ. Trimming shortened V by 1 base and J by 1 base, and 14 bases separated the two germline ends. There are 16 residues in the CDR3.

The sample holds a few counts of this clonotype. The chain has TRBV20-1 and TRBJ1-1, with D uncertain. This CDR3 spans 17 amino acids. Germline V lookup: CDR1 DFQATT, CDR2 SNEGSKA (reference sequence). Deletions cut 4 bases from V and 2 bases from J, with 23 bases between. CDR3 loop: CSATRLSDAAKNTEAFF. DNA of the CDR3: TGCAGTGCTACTCGGTTGTCGGATGCAGCCAAAAACACTGAAGCTTTCTTT.

The CDR3 sequence: CASSVGPNSNQPQHF. CDR3 coding DNA: TGTGCCAGCAGCGTGGGGCCAAATAGCAATCAGCCCCAGCATTTT. The gene calls are TRBV9 and TRBJ1-5; weak D call: TRBD1 (5 bases). The CDR3 spans 15 residues. The germline V gene encodes CDR1 SGDLS and CDR2 YYNGEE. Trimming cost V 2 bases and J 0 bases, with 9 bases left between them. Full variable domain (remainder filled in from reference TRBV9 and TRBJ1-5): DSGVTQTPKHLITATGQRVTLRCSPRSGDLSVYWYQQSLDQGLQFLIQYYNGEERAKGNILERFSAQQFPDLHSELNLSSLELGDSALYFCASSVGPNSNQPQHFGDGTRLSIL.

The chain has TRBV20-1 and TRBJ1-1; perhaps TRBD1 as D (5 bases). The V gene lost 5 bases and the J gene lost 4 bases, with 14 bases spanning the gap. Germline V gene lookup returns CDR1 DFQATT and CDR2 SNEGSKA (reference sequence). The CDR3 consists of 13 residues. The CDR3 here is CSARTFGATEAFF. The CDR3 region has the DNA TGCAGTGCTCGAACGTTTGGGGCCACTGAAGCTTTCTTT.

CDR3 DNA sequence: TGTGCCAGTAGTATGGGTCGGGCTAGCACAGATACGCAGTATTTT. This gives the protein CASSMGRASTDTQYF. The chain recombines TRBV19 with TRBJ2-3; D gene uncertain. Germline V gene data show CDR1 as LNHDA and CDR2 as SQIVND (reference sequence). This CDR3 is built from 15 residues. Trimming stripped 3 bases from V and 0 bases from J, with 10 bases between.

This clonotype was counted between two and nine times. The gene calls are TRBV2 and TRBJ2-1; tentatively, D is TRBD2 (6 bases). Trimming cost V 1 base and J 9 bases, with 16 bases left between them. This CDR3 has 15 residues. Germline CDR1 and CDR2: SNHLY and FYNNEI. The chain's CDR3 is CASSEGHLAQGEQFF. The CDR3 bases are TGTGCCAGCAGTGAAGGCCATCTAGCGCAGGGTGAGCAGTTCTTC.